The 16 T cell receptor beta chains below were found in one sample sequenced in a study of shared clonotypes between healthy human individuals. The repertoire was sequenced with immunoSEQ multiplex PCR; TCRdb's copy has only in-frame clones and lacks some. The repertoire holds some 1 million clones, with about 80% as singletons. What was sequenced was memory CD4+ T cells sorted from blood. Subset: CD45RA-negative fraction. Source of these receptors: a young man in good health.

This CDR3 is CAWSVGAGGVTDTQYF. CDR3 DNA: TGTGCCTGGAGTGTAGGGGCAGGGGGTGTCACAGATACGCAGTATTTT. The chain carries TRBV30 and TRBJ2-3, with 7 positions matching TRBD1. Germline-derived CDR1 and CDR2 are GTSNPN and SVGIG (reference sequence). The CDR3 sequence is 16 residues long. The V gene end was trimmed by 0 bases and the J gene end by 2 bases; junction bases not matched to a gene: 8.

The V gene is TRBV9, the J gene TRBJ2-2; TRBD1 matches at 10 bases. The V gene's germline CDR1 is SGDLS and CDR2 YYNGEE. V trimming: 3 bases; J trimming: 6 bases; junction bases outside the gene matches: 5. CDR3 size: 15 residues. In DNA form, the CDR3 reads TGTGCCAGCAGCGGCACCGGGACAGGGGCCGGGGAGCTGTTTTTT. Amino acid sequence: CASSGTGTGAGELFF.

The V gene is TRBV6-1, the J gene TRBJ2-7; D gene unclear. This CDR3 has 14 residues. Trimming removed 0 bases at V and 6 bases at J, with 12 bases between. The germline V gene encodes CDR1 MNHNS and CDR2 SASEGT. CDR3 protein: CASSEAIWPGEQYF. The CDR3 bases are TGTGCCAGCAGTGAAGCGATCTGGCCGGGCGAGCAGTACTTC.

This chain uses TRBV30 with TRBJ2-1; the match to TRBD2 covers 10 bases. The ends lost 0 bases at V and 4 bases at J; junction bases unmatched: 12. CDR3 size: 18 residues. CDR1 and CDR2 from the germline V gene are GTSNPN and SVGIG (reference sequence). The CDR3: CAWSVRPPLAGVYNEQFF. In DNA form, the CDR3 reads TGTGCCTGGAGTGTACGCCCCCCGCTAGCGGGGGTTTACAATGAGCAGTTCTTC.

The chain links TRBV30 to TRBJ1-1; D may be TRBD1 (5 bases). Trimming removed 3 bases at V and 4 bases at J, with 15 bases between. Per germline, CDR1 GTSNPN and CDR2 SVGIG (reference sequence). This CDR3 contains 14 residues. In nucleotides, the CDR3 is TGTGCCTGGAGAACGGCAGGGAGACGCACTGAAGCTTTCTTT. Its protein product is CAWRTAGRRTEAFF. The complete variable domain, with remaining parts taken from reference TRBV30 and TRBJ1-1, reads SQTIHQWPATLVQPVGSPLSLECTVEGTSNPNLYWYRQAAGRGLQLLFYSVGIGQISSEVPQNLSASRPQDRQFILSSKKLLLSDSGFYLCAWRTAGRRTEAFFGQGTRLTVV.

The chain carries TRBV7-2 and TRBJ2-7, with TRBD1 matching 11 bases. There are 14 residues in the CDR3. V lost 7 bases, J lost 6 bases, and 8 bases stayed unmatched. The germline V gene encodes CDR1 SGHTA and CDR2 FQGNSA. CDR3: CASTVGQGESEQYF. The CDR3 nucleotides read TGTGCCAGCACTGTGGGACAGGGGGAATCCGAGCAGTACTTC.

This chain uses TRBV27 with TRBJ1-5; the D is unclear. Germline V gives CDR1 MNHEY, CDR2 SMNVEV (reference sequence). Between the trimmed V and J ends, which lost 3 bases and 4 bases, there was a span of 4 bases. The CDR3 loop spans 12 amino acids. Written as DNA, the CDR3 is TGTGCCAGCAGTTTCCCGAATCAGCCCCAGCATTTT. This sequence encodes CASSFPNQPQHF.

The chain links TRBV27 to TRBJ1-5, with D perhaps TRBD1 (6 bases). CDR3 length: 15 amino acids. Germline loops: CDR1 MNHEY, CDR2 SMNVEV (reference sequence). Trimming removed 6 bases at V and 2 bases at J, with 14 bases between. The CDR3 region is CASSGGGIRNQPQHF. CDR3 sequence (DNA): TGTGCCAGCAGCGGCGGGGGCATCCGCAATCAGCCCCAGCATTTT.

This clone was counted only a few times. The chain is built from TRBV19 and TRBJ1-5; perhaps TRBD1 as D (6 bases). CDR3 size: 14 residues. Germline V gives CDR1 LNHDA, CDR2 SQIVND (reference sequence). The V and J ends lost 3 bases and 7 bases respectively, with 13 bases between them. CDR3 bases: TGTGCCAGTAGTATGTATAGGGGGGCCCAGCCCCAGCATTTT. Its translation: CASSMYRGAQPQHF.

This clone was counted at least ten times. The same CDR3 also results from other DNA sequences found in this sample. The V gene is TRBV5-1, the J gene TRBJ2-3; the match to TRBD2 covers 13 bases. Germline CDR1 and CDR2: SGHRS and YFSETQ. There are 16 residues in the CDR3. Germline trimming cut 3 bases from V and 4 bases from J; bases unmatched to any gene: 5. CDR3 bases: TGCGCCAGCAGCTCAGGACTAGCGGGGGCTTCAGATACGCAGTATTTT. This codes for CASSSGLAGASDTQYF.

Worth noting for this clone: At the DNA level, this CDR3 is encoded by other sequences in the same sample as well. The CDR3 protein is CSVRQGATDTQYF. In DNA form, the CDR3 reads TGCAGCGTTCGACAGGGGGCCACAGATACGCAGTATTTT. The J gene is TRBJ2-3, the V gene TRBV29-1; 10 bases agree with TRBD1. Looked up from germline, CDR1 is SQVTM and CDR2 is ANQGSEA. The V gene end was trimmed by 5 bases and the J gene end by 2 bases; junction bases not matched to a gene: 1. The CDR3 has 13 residues.

The V call is TRBV11-2, the J call TRBJ2-7; 9 bases agree with TRBD2. CDR1 and CDR2 from the germline V gene are SGHAT and FQNNGV. V lost 5 bases, J lost 4 bases, and 6 bases stayed unmatched. The CDR3 covers 14 residues. In DNA, the CDR3 is TGTGCCAGCAGCGCGGGACTAGCTGAATACGAGCAGTACTTC. Amino acid sequence: CASSAGLAEYEQYF. Full variable domain (outside the CDR3, taken from reference TRBV11-2 and TRBJ2-7): EAGVAQSPRYKIIEKRQSVAFWCNPISGHATLYWYQQILGQGPKLLIQFQNNGVVDDSQLPKDRFSAERLKGVDSTLKIQPAKLEDSAVYLCASSAGLAEYEQYFGPGTRLTVT.

Comments on this clone: At the DNA level, this CDR3 is encoded by other sequences in the same sample as well. The CDR3 DNA sequence: TGTGCCAGCAGCTTGCCTGGGTCCTCCTACGAGCAGTACTTC. Translated: CASSLPGSSYEQYF. This rearrangement joins TRBV5-4 to TRBJ2-7; no reliable D call. Per germline, CDR1 SGHNT and CDR2 YYREEE (reference sequence). The CDR3 has 14 amino acids. The ends were cut back, 1 base at V and 0 bases at J, with 8 bases in the middle.

The chain uses TRBV5-1 and TRBJ2-7; weak D call: TRBD2 (5 bases). This CDR3 region has 15 residues. Trimming took 6 bases from V and 0 from J, leaving 16 bases between them. The germline gives CDR1 SGHRS, CDR2 YFSETQ. The CDR3 here is CASNPGRGSSYEQYF. In nucleotides, the CDR3 is TGCGCCAGCAACCCCGGACGGGGAAGCTCCTACGAGCAGTACTTC.

The chain joins TRBV6-5 to TRBJ2-5; TRBD1 agrees at 7 bases. V lost 5 bases to trimming and J lost 0 bases; unmatched junction nucleotides: 3. The CDR3 loop spans 14 amino acids. Looked up from germline, CDR1 is MNHEY and CDR2 is SVGAGI. DNA for the CDR3: TGTGCCAGCAGTAGACAGGGCAACCAAGAGACCCAGTACTTC. Translating it yields CASSRQGNQETQYF.

This chain's CDR3 is CAWSAGGGVVWAKNIQYF. CDR3 nucleotides: TGTGCCTGGAGTGCCGGAGGGGGGGTGGTTTGGGCCAAAAACATTCAGTACTTC. The chain employs TRBV30 and TRBJ2-4; D may be TRBD2 (7 bases). Deletions cut 1 base from V and 1 base from J, with 20 bases between. Per the germline V gene, CDR1 is GTSNPN and CDR2 is SVGIG (reference sequence). This CDR3 spans 18 amino acids.